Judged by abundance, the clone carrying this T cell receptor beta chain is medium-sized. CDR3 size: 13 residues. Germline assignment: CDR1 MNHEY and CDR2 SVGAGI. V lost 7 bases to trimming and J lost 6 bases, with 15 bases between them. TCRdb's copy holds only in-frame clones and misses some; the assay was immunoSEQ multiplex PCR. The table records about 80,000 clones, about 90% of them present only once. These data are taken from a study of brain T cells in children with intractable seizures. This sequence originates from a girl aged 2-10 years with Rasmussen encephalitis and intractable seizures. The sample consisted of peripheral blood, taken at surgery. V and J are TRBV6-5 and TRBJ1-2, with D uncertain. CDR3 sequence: CASTWTSGDGYTF. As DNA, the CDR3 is TGTGCCAGCACCTGGACCTCTGGGGATGGCTACACCTTC.